This T cell receptor (beta chain) was sequenced during a study of beta chain features in type 1 diabetes listed by TCRdb under 2018. Looking at the study overall: Mean age, gender distribution, total cell number and subset yield did not differ between patients and healthy donors. The study compared the TCRB repertoires of sorted circulating CD4+ T cell subsets in recently diagnosed type 1 diabetes patients with those in matched healthy donors. Regulatory and stem cell-like memory subsets were obtained from only 8 patients and roughly eight healthy donors, while naive and central memory subsets were obtained from all 28 donors. A total of 100 million to 110 million sorted cells were examined across all samples, and a strong correlation was observed between cell number per subset and RNA yield.

Concerning this clone: It has no known antigen specificity. Nothing much larger sits one base from this clone, and base qualities are not available.

Each donor gave one peripheral blood draw, approximately 110 mL on average, collected into heparinised tubes. Naive, central memory, regulatory and stem cell-like memory CD4+ T cells were sorted on a BD FACSAria II using a panel including CD45RO, CCR7, CD25, CD127, CD95 and CD27. Purity was above 98% for every sorted population. PBMCs were isolated right away by Lymphoprep density gradient centrifugation and were stained directly, without culture. Samples were stained and sorted in pairs, with one healthy donor and one patient per experiment, so that batch effects were minimized. The investigation overall reported the following: Shorter templates might be favored by PCR, yet because patient and control samples were amplified and corrected together, any such skew would affect both groups equally. Sequencing cDNA rather than genomic DNA could over-represent highly expressing activated cells, although activation and CD3 levels did not differ between groups. Only small numbers of individuals were included in the HLA sub-analyses, which left unresolved whether HLA type had any influence on TCRB rearrangement. The naive, central memory and regulatory TCRB repertoires appeared to resemble one another more closely among patients than among healthy donors. Type 1 diabetes patients showed a moderate but significant shortening of TCRB CDR3 length in all four CD4+ subsets. At VDJ recombination sites, patients with type 1 diabetes made fewer insertions and deleted more nucleotides, a pattern implying thymic rearrangement abnormalities.

All of the isolated RNA was reverse transcribed with the High Capacity cDNA Reverse Transcription Kit, so expressed TCRB transcripts were sequenced. Deep immunoSEQ sequencing was performed on naive, central memory and regulatory T cell samples, with an average of roughly 3.5 million total reads per sample. After sorted cells were lysed in RLT buffer, RNA was extracted with DNase-treated RNeasy Micro or Mini kits, with the choice depending on cell number. To prevent cross-contamination, each cell subset was processed individually, whereas patient and healthy donor samples were processed jointly. TCRB sequences were amplified from cDNA with the immunoSEQ multiplex PCR, producing 87-bp fragments spanning the CDR3 region. Sequencing of the amplicons was done on the Illumina HiSeq platform. As for the authors' bioinformatics: Synthetic template baselines were used to correct PCR bias computationally, reads within Hamming distance 2 were collapsed, and singletons that could not be merged were discarded. Reads were aligned to IMGT to assign V, D and J genes, CDR3 length, and insertions or deletions at six rearrangement sites. Within each subset, clonotype counts were normalized to sorted cell number, and only after that were true diversity and Gini coefficients computed with the tcR R package. The overlap coefficient, calculated on TCRB nucleotide sequences, was used to measure repertoire sharing. As a proxy for the pre-selection repertoire, out-of-frame TCRB sequences from naive cells were analyzed. TCRdb took this table from immuneACCESS and kept in-frame rearrangements with V and J called. Such tables lack part of the clones; where checked against another copy, unresolved V genes explain under half of the gap, and the rest is unexplained. V, J and clone size derive from that table, while D and trimming were established from the DNA sequence. This sample has roughly 400,000 clones in its table, and approximately 14% of those were observed once. About 0.034% of the sample rests with the top ten.

Its CDR3 holds 14 amino acids, cysteine through phenylalanine. This entry keeps only the CDR3 DNA: 42 bases, framed from base 1. The germline V gene encodes CDR1 MGHDK and CDR2 SYGVNS. V drops 8 bases and J drops 1 base, leaving 14 bases in between. Sequenced sample: naive CD4+ T cells from blood. The meaning of the sample's cell subset or site label: true naive CD4+ T cells. The source is a man aged 25-45 years in good health. The chain is assembled from TRBV25-1 and TRBJ1-2, with TRBD1 as a weak D call on 6 bases. The CDR3 region: CASASGTFNYGYTF. The base sequence is TGTGCCAGCGCATCCGGGACATTTAACTATGGCTACACCTTC.